This T cell receptor (beta chain) stems from a study of T cells in Graves' hyperthyroidism and ophthalmopathy (dated by TCRdb to the late 2010s). At the level of the whole study: Peripheral blood samples were taken at the time of initial diagnosis, prior to any treatment. A discovery cohort of roughly 100 patients, 43 with Graves' ophthalmopathy and approximately 57 with stable Graves' hyperthyroidism, was used to find distinguishing TCR V-J signatures. Prospective prediction of ophthalmopathy was tested in an independent validation cohort consisting of some 19 hyperthyroidism patients and 15 to 17 patients who later progressed to ophthalmopathy. The 90 to 100 discovery patients were randomly divided into training and test sets at a 7:3 ratio. In several Graves' hyperthyroidism patients, the study also compared T-cell repertoires from thyroid tissue with T-cell repertoires from blood. Following sampling, methimazole starting at 30 mg daily was given to hyperthyroidism patients, and high-dose intravenous methylprednisolone was given to ophthalmopathy patients. The paper reports TCR Vbeta CDR3 sequencing of some 140 peripheral blood samples: 40 or so ophthalmopathy, fewer than 85 hyperthyroidism and roughly 17 progressor patients.

The TCR beta CDR3 regions were amplified from the RNA transcripts. A first-round RT-PCR of the TCR CDR3 used the HTBI primer set with the Qiagen OneStep RT-PCR kit. Libraries were constructed in a second round of multiplex PCR, after which size selection and purification were carried out. Paired-end sequencing of the libraries was performed with 100 bp reads on an Illumina HiSeq2000. As for how the authors treated the data: Raw data were processed with SOAPnuke, discarding reads with adapters, uncalled bases, mean Phred below 15, or no exact constant-primer or identifier match. High-quality paired reads were merged with COPE v1.2.5, and unique nucleotide sequences were defined as clonotypes. MiTCR v1.1 was used to align clonotypes to the IMGT TRBV, TRBD and TRBJ reference segments. The analysis included only V-J combinations with a frequency above 0.0001, which together covered over 98% of the repertoires. The TCS score was defined as F50 (clonal expansion) divided by E x V (chaos), with BLOSUM62-based TCRdist calculated between CDR3 peptides within each V-J. Welch's t-statistics and random forest reduced fewer than 600 V-J features to 10 to 15, which were used in a naive Bayes classifier (R e1071). TCRdb took the public reads, trimmed them with fastp at Q25, ran MiXCR for clone calling and kept in-frame beta chains. Here each entry gathers all rows of one CDR3 protein and keeps the most common genes and DNA. These V and J calls are TCRdb output, not the study's own analysis. Across this sample there are hundreds of thousands of distinct CDR3 sequences, with about 22% seen only once. The ten largest clones represent approximately 49% of the sample.

Ends trimmed: V by 3 bases, J by 8 bases; bases unmatched to a gene: 8. For CDR1 and CDR2, the germline V gene lists MNHNS and SASEGT. CDR3 length: 15 amino acids, cysteine to phenylalanine. Just the 45-base CDR3 DNA is kept, in frame starting at base 1. What the study reported, not specific to this receptor: In validation, the model predicted progression to ophthalmopathy a median of about 6.8 months before onset, with over 55% sensitivity and 72.22% specificity. In cross-validation, a model built on a 13 V-J signature told ophthalmopathy apart from stable hyperthyroidism with 87.88% sensitivity and 81% to 82% specificity, and in testing the same model reached 80%/75%. Most expanded thyroid clonotypes (frequency above 0.001) were also detected in blood, a finding suggesting that blood repertoires may reflect thyroid immune responses. Sample size was not statistically predetermined, and blinding of investigators to group allocation was not performed.

Ophthalmopathy patients had moderately to severely active disease, Clinical Activity Score of at least 3, NOSPECS grade of at least 4, and duration under 3 months. Patients with uncontrolled infections, other autoimmune diseases, pregnancy or lactation were excluded. Diagnoses were established on the basis of clinical symptoms, serum thyroxine and TRAb, thyroid ultrasound, and orbital computed tomography. Ficoll-Paque density gradient centrifugation was used to isolate PBMCs from around 10 ml of fresh peripheral blood. Total RNA was extracted using Trizol reagent, and RNA quality was assessed on an Agilent 2100 Bioanalyzer. The table lists this clonotype with many counts. The antigen this receptor binds is unknown. No base quality values were provided; no much bigger clone lies one nucleotide off.

The specimen was blood. The TCR originated in a woman aged 70-85 years with Graves' ophthalmopathy. The sequence is built from TRBV6-1 and TRBJ2-1; 9 bases in the junction line up with TRBD2. At the DNA level, the sequence is TGTGCCAGCAGTGATGACCCGGGACTAGCCGATGAGCAGTTCTTC. It codes for CASSDDPGLADEQFF.